This section outlines one TCR beta chain sequence together with its context. These data belong to a study of blood T cell repertoires in COVID-19. Study context: COVID-19 samples, acute and convalescent, were from the United States, Italy and Spain. In each case, the material was cDNA or gDNA derived from T cells, B-cell-depleted T cells, or PBMCs.

Per the original data handling: The authors estimated nucleated cell counts from reference gene primer amplification. Data came from immunoSEQ multiplex PCR; TCRdb stores just in-frame clones and leaves some out. V, J and clone size were drawn from that table, and D and trimming were deduced from the DNA. The repertoire has about 270,000 clones, about 76% of them found once; the top ten carry around 2.9%. Germline V CDR1 and CDR2: MNHEY, SMNVEV (reference sequence). Trimming took 8 bases from V and 1 from J, leaving 22 bases between them. The CDR3 loop spans 17 amino acids. Sequenced: peripheral blood. This rearrangement joins TRBV27 to TRBJ2-3, with D possibly matching TRBD1 (8 bases). This receptor was taken from a woman aged 55-70 years with active or convalescent COVID-19. The CDR3 coding sequence is TGTGCCAGCGTTGGACAGGGCTGGAGCGGGGGCACAGATACGCAGTATTTT. This codes for CASVGQGWSGGTDTQYF.